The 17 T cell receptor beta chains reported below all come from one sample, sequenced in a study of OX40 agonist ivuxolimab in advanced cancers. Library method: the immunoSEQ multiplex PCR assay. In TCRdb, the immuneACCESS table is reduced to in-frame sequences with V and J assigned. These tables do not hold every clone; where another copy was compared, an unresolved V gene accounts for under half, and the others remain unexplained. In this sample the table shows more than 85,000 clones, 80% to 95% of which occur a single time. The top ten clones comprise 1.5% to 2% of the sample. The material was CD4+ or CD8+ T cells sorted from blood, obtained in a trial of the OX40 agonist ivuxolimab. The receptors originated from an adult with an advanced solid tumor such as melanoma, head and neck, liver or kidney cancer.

The CDR3: CASSPEGGNQPQHF. The CDR3 DNA is TGTGCCAGCTCACCGGAGGGAGGCAATCAGCCCCAGCATTTT. This sequence joins TRBV18 and TRBJ1-5; D uncertain. This CDR3 is 14 amino acids long. Germline V gives CDR1 KGHSH, CDR2 LQKENI. V shed 3 bases and J shed 2 bases, with 8 bases lying between them.

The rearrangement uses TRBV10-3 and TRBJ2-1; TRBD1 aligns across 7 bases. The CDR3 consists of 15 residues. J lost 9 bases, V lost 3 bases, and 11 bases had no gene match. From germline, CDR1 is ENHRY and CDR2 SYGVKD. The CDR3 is CAISEDLGTASEQFF. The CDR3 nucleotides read TGTGCCATCAGTGAAGATTTAGGGACAGCTTCTGAGCAGTTCTTC.

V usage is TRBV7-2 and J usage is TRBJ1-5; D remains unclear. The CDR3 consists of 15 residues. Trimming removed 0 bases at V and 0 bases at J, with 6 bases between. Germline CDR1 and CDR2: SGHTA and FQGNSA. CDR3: CASSLAPSSNQPQHF. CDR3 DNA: TGTGCCAGCAGCTTAGCGCCATCTAGCAATCAGCCCCAGCATTTT.

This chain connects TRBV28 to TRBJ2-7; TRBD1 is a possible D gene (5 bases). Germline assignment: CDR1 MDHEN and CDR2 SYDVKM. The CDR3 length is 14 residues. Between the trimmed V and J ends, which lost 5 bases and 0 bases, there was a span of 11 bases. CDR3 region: CASSLGQNSYEQYF. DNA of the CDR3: TGTGCCAGCAGTCTGGGGCAGAACTCCTACGAGCAGTACTTC.

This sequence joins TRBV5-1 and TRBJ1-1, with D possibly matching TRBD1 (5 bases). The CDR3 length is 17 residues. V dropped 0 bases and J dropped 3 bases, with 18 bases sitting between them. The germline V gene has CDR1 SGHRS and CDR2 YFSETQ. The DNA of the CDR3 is TGCGCCAGCAGCTTGGCCAACGGGCAGGGTTGGGACACTGAAGCTTTCTTT. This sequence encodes CASSLANGQGWDTEAFF.

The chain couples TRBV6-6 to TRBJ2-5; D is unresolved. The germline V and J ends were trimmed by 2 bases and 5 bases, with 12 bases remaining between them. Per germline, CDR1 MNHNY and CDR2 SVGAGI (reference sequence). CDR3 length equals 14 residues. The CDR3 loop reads CASSYDERQETQYF. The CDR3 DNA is TGTGCCAGCAGTTACGATGAAAGGCAGGAGACCCAGTACTTC.

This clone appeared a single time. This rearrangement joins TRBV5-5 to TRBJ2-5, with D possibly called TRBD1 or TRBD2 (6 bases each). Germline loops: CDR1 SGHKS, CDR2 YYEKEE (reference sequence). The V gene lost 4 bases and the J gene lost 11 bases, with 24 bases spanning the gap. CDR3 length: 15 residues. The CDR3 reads CASSVRDTLGGTQYF. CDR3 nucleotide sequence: TGTGCCAGCAGCGTCCGGGACACCTTGGGGGGAACGCAGTACTTC.

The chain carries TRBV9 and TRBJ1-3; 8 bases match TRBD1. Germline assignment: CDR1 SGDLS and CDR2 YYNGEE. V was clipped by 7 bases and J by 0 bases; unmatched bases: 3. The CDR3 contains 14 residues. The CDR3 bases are TGTGCCAGCGACACAGGGGGCTCTGGAAACACCATATATTTT. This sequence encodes CASDTGGSGNTIYF.

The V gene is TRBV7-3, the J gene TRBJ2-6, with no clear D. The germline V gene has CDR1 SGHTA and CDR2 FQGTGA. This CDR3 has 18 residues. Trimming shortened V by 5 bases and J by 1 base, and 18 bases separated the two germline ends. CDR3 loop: CASSVQPVHTSGANVLTF. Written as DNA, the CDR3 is TGTGCCAGCAGCGTACAGCCGGTCCACACGTCTGGGGCCAACGTCCTGACTTTC.

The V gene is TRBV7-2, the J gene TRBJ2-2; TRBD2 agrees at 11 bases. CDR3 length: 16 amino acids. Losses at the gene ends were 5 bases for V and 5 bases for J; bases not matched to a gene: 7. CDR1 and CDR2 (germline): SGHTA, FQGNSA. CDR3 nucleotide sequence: TGTGCCAGCAGCCCGCAAAGGACTAGCGGGACCGGGGAGCTGTTTTTT. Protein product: CASSPQRTSGTGELFF.

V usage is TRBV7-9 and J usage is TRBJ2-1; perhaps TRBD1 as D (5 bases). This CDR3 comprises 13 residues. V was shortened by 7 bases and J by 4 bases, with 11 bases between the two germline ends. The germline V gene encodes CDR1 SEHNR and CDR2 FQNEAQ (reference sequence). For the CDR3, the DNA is TGTGCCAGCACCGAACGACAGTACAATGAGCAGTTCTTC. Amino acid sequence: CASTERQYNEQFF.

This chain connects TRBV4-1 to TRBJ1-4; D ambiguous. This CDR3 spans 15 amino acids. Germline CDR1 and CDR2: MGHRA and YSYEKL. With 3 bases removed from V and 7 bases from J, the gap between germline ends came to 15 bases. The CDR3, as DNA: TGCGCCAGCAGCCAGTTGGTACGGCCCGGTGAAAAACTGTTTTTT. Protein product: CASSQLVRPGEKLFF.

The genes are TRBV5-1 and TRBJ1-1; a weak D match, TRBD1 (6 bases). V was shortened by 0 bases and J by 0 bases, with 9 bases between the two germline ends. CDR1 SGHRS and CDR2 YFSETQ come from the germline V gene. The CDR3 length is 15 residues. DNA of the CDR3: TGCGCCAGCAGCTTGGCCGGACAGCTGAACACTGAAGCTTTCTTT. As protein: CASSLAGQLNTEAFF.

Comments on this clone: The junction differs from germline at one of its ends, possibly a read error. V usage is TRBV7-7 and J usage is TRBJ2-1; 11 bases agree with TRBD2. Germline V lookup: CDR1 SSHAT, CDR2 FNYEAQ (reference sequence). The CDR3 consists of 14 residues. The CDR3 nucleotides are TGTGCTAGCAGCCCAGGGGTAGCGGGAGGGAAGCAGTTCTTC. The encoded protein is CASSPGVAGGKQFF.

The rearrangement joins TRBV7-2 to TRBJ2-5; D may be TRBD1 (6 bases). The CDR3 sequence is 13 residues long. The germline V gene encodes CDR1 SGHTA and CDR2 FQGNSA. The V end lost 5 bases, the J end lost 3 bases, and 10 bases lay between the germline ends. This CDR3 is CASSQTGEETQYF. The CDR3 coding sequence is TGTGCCAGCAGCCAGACAGGTGAAGAGACCCAGTACTTC.

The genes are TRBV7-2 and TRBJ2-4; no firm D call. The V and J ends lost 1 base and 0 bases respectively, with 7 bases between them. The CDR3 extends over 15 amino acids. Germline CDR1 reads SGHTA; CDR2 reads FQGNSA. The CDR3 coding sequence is TGTGCCAGCAGCTTAGTTACGTCAGCCAAAAACATTCAGTACTTC. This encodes CASSLVTSAKNIQYF. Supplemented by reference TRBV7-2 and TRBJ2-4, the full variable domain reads GAGVSQSPSNKVTEKGKDVELRCDPISGHTALYWYRQSLGQGLEFLIYFQGNSAPDKSGLPSDRFSAERTGGSVSTLTIQRTQQEDSAVYLCASSLVTSAKNIQYFGAGTRLSVL.

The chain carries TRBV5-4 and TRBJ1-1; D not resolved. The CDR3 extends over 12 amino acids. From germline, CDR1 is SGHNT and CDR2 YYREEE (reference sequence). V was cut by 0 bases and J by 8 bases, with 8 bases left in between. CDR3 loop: CASSLGRVEAFF. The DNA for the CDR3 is TGTGCCAGCAGCTTGGGCCGCGTAGAAGCTTTCTTT.